This TCR beta chain was sequenced in a study of blood T cell repertoires in COVID-19. Overall study context: Researchers got acute and convalescent COVID-19 samples from the United States, Italy and Spain. Nucleic acid was either cDNA or gDNA, and it came from T cells, B-cell-depleted T cells, or PBMCs.

V trimming: 3 bases; J trimming: 6 bases; junction bases outside the gene matches: 4. In germline, CDR1 is SGHNT, CDR2 YYREEE (reference sequence). The CDR3 totals 16 residues. Original handling: By means of reference gene primer amplification, nucleated cell counts were estimated. Assay: immunoSEQ multiplex PCR; the TCRdb copy retains only in-frame clones and omits some. The DNA was the basis for D and trimming; V, J and clone size are from that table. Among fewer than 250,000 clones, about 87% were seen once, and the ten largest hold under 2%. Source material: peripheral blood. This sequence joins TRBV5-4 and TRBJ2-2; the match to TRBD2 covers 14 bases. This clonotype originated in a man between 65 and 85 years old with acute or convalescent COVID-19. DNA of the CDR3: TGTGCCAGCAGCTCCGGGACTAGCGGGAGACCCGGGGAGCTGTTTTTT. Its protein is CASSSGTSGRPGELFF.